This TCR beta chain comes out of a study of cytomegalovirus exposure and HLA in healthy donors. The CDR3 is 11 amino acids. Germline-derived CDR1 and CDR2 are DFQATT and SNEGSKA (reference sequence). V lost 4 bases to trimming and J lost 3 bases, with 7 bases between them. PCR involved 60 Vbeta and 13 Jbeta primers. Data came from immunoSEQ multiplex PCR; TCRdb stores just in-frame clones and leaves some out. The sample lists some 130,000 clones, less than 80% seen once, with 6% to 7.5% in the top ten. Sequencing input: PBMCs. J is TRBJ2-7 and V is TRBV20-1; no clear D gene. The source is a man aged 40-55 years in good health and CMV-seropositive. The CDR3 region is CSAIEHYEQYF. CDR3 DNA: TGCAGTGCTATTGAGCACTACGAGCAGTACTTC.